Below are 3 T cell receptor beta chains sequenced from a single sample in a study of cytomegalovirus exposure and HLA in healthy donors. The table came from immunoSEQ multiplex PCR; TCRdb's copy has only in-frame clones and leaves some out. The sample records approximately 220,000 clones, 75% to 95% being singletons. The source material was PBMCs. The receptor source for this set is a young woman in good health and CMV-seronegative.

The chain has TRBV5-5 and TRBJ2-3, with 8 bases aligning to TRBD1. Germline-derived CDR1 and CDR2 are SGHKS and YYEKEE (reference sequence). CDR3 size: 14 residues. V shed 4 bases, J shed 4 bases, and the junction held 5 bases outside the gene matches. CDR3 loop: CASSHGQGSDTQYF. The CDR3 DNA is TGTGCCAGCAGCCATGGACAGGGATCAGATACGCAGTATTTT.

This clone came up once. The chain carries TRBV6-1 and TRBJ1-2, with 7 bases matching TRBD1. V shed 1 base, J shed 4 bases, and the junction held 12 bases outside the gene matches. The CDR3 length is 17 residues. The germline gives CDR1 MNHNS, CDR2 SASEGT. CDR3 region: CASSEGVVAQGSYGYTF. DNA for the CDR3: TGTGCCAGCAGTGAAGGGGTCGTTGCACAGGGGAGCTATGGCTACACCTTC.

This clone was seen a single time. This rearrangement joins TRBV30 to TRBJ1-6; 9 nucleotides agree with TRBD1. V lost 1 base to trimming and J lost 7 bases; unmatched junction nucleotides: 8. The CDR3 extends over 16 amino acids. Per germline, CDR1 GTSNPN and CDR2 SVGIG (reference sequence). The CDR3 coding sequence is TGTGCCTGGAGTGAATTTCCCGGGACAGGGAATTCACCCCTCCACTTT. Translation gives CAWSEFPGTGNSPLHF.